A single sample gave rise to the 7 T cell receptor beta chains below, sequenced in a study of shared clonotypes between healthy human individuals. Libraries were prepared by immunoSEQ multiplex PCR; TCRdb keeps only in-frame clonotypes and omits some of them. The sample carries about 2,200,000 clones, roughly 91% recorded once. CD8 cells regarded as naive lacked CD45RO, were positively chosen for CCR7, and omitted terminally differentiated effector memory CD45RA+ cells. Source material: naive CD8+ T cells from PBMCs. These receptors all come from a man in his late teens or twenties in good health. Some clones in this sample may be carry-over from other donors' samples.

This rearrangement joins TRBV6-6 to TRBJ1-1; D gene unclear. V was clipped by 0 bases and J by 0 bases, with 8 bases between them. This CDR3 spans 15 amino acids. Germline assignment: CDR1 MNHNY and CDR2 SVGAGI (reference sequence). The CDR3 loop reads CASSYSASLNTEAFF. CDR3 DNA: TGTGCCAGCAGTTACTCGGCCAGCTTGAACACTGAAGCTTTCTTT.

This chain uses TRBV9 with TRBJ2-7; 7 positions agree with TRBD2. This CDR3 is built from 15 residues. After removal of 0 bases from V and 1 base from J, the junction contained 4 bases not matched to a gene. Germline CDR1 and CDR2: SGDLS and YYNGEE. CDR3: CASSVGRERSYEQYF. Here the CDR3 DNA reads TGTGCCAGCAGCGTAGGGCGGGAGAGATCCTACGAGCAGTACTTC.

In DNA form, the CDR3 reads TGCGCCAGCAGCCAAGGGCGGGCAGCCAAAAACTATGGCTACACCTTC. Its translation: CASSQGRAAKNYGYTF. V gene TRBV4-3 combines with J gene TRBJ1-2; no clear D. The V end lost 1 base, the J end lost 2 bases, and 14 bases lay between the germline ends. This CDR3 is 16 amino acids long. Germline CDR1 and CDR2: LGHNA and YSLEER.

To note about this clone: This specimen includes other DNA sequences encoding the same CDR3. The chain employs TRBV5-1 and TRBJ2-7; D unresolved. The CDR3 sequence is 14 residues long. Germline CDR1 and CDR2: SGHRS and YFSETQ. V lost 0 bases to trimming and J lost 0 bases, with 7 bases between them. CDR3 sequence reads: CASSLERSSYEQYF. The CDR3 DNA follows: TGCGCCAGCAGCTTGGAAAGGAGCTCCTACGAGCAGTACTTC. Full variable domain (remainder filled in from reference TRBV5-1 and TRBJ2-7): KAGVTQTPRYLIKTRGQQVTLSCSPISGHRSVSWYQQTPGQGLQFLFEYFSETQRNKGNFPGRFSGRQFSNSRSEMNVSTLELGDSALYLCASSLERSSYEQYFGPGTRLTVT.

This clone showed up just once. In nucleotides, the CDR3 is TGTGCCAGCAGCGTAGTTAAGGGGGCGAGGCAGCCCCAGCATTTT. This sequence encodes CASSVVKGARQPQHF. The chain is built from TRBV9 and TRBJ1-5, with 7 bases lining up with TRBD1. Germline V gene sequence: CDR1 SGDLS, CDR2 YYNGEE. After removal of 0 bases from V and 7 bases from J, the junction contained 7 bases not matched to a gene. The CDR3 runs to 15 residues.

A remark on this clone: Other DNA sequences in this specimen translate into the identical CDR3. This chain links TRBV9 with TRBJ2-2; unclear D gene. Deletions cut 0 bases from V and 6 bases from J, with 6 bases between. CDR3 size: 13 residues. Germline V gene sequence: CDR1 SGDLS, CDR2 YYNGEE. The CDR3 loop reads CASSVGRAGELFF. CDR3 nucleotide sequence: TGTGCCAGCAGCGTAGGGAGAGCCGGGGAGCTGTTTTTT. Variable domain in full (rest from reference TRBV9 and TRBJ2-2): DSGVTQTPKHLITATGQRVTLRCSPRSGDLSVYWYQQSLDQGLQFLIQYYNGEERAKGNILERFSAQQFPDLHSELNLSSLELGDSALYFCASSVGRAGELFFGEGSRLTVL.

The chain couples TRBV30 to TRBJ2-7; 11 bases agree with TRBD1. The CDR3 spans 15 residues. Germline CDR1 GTSNPN, CDR2 SVGIG (reference sequence). The trim removed 2 bases at V and 4 bases at J, leaving 7 bases unmatched. This chain's CDR3 is CAWSLDRGLRYEQYF. In DNA, the CDR3 is TGTGCCTGGAGTTTGGACAGGGGGCTTAGGTACGAGCAGTACTTC.